Listed below are T cell receptor beta chains from one sample, sequenced in a study of cytomegalovirus exposure and HLA in healthy donors. Repertoires were generated with immunoSEQ multiplex PCR, while TCRdb's copy carries only in-frame clones and drops some. This sample has about 160,000 clones; nearly 90% occur once, and the top ten carry under 13%. Material for sequencing was PBMCs. Receptors were obtained from a woman aged 18-29 years in good health and CMV-seropositive. Both conserved end residues are part of each CDR3. Each record gives: CDR3 length, V gene, D gene, J gene, clone size, CDR3 DNA, CDR3 protein. The D gene is left open where the match is weak. A clone size is listed for some rows: how often the clone was seen (once, few, many), or a class if it is expanded.

16	TRBV7-3	.	TRBJ1-1	.	TGTGCCAGCAGCCCCGATGGTACAGGCAGGAACACTGAAGCTTTCTTT	CASSPDGTGRNTEAFF
14	TRBV7-2	.	TRBJ1-1	few	TGTGCCAGCAGCCGGGGCGGGGTGAACACTGAAGCTTTCTTT	CASSRGGVNTEAFF
17	TRBV7-9	.	TRBJ1-1	.	TGTGCCAGCAGCCCTCGAGGGCAGGTAAAACTGAACACTGAAGCTTTCTTT	CASSPRGQVKLNTEAFF
14	TRBV29-1	.	TRBJ2-5	.	TGCAGCGTTGGGCAGCGATTGTACCAAGAGACCCAGTACTTC	CSVGQRLYQETQYF
13	TRBV27	.	TRBJ2-2	.	TGTGCCAGCAGTTTGTACAGGGCCGGGGAGCTGTTTTTT	CASSLYRAGELFF
15	TRBV9	.	TRBJ1-2	once	TGTGCCAGCAGCGTTACCGGGACAACGATGGCCGGCTACACCTTC	CASSVTGTTMAGYTF
12	TRBV29-1	.	TRBJ2-7	once	TGCAGCGTTAGGAGGGGGGGAAACGAGCAGTACTTC	CSVRRGGNEQYF
15	TRBV2	TRBD2	TRBJ2-5	.	TGTGCCAGCAATCTAAGCGGGAGAGGGAAAGAGACCCAGTACTTC	CASNLSGRGKETQYF
14	TRBV10-3	.	TRBJ2-1	.	TGTGCCATCAGGTCGGAGGGGGCTTGGAATGAGCAGTTCTTC	CAIRSEGAWNEQFF
13	TRBV14	.	TRBJ2-1	.	TGTGCCAGCAGCAATCAAGGGGGGGGTGAGCAGTTCTTC	CASSNQGGGEQFF
16	TRBV28	.	TRBJ2-5	.	TGTGCCAGCACCACCCCCGGAGGGGCAGATTTAGAGACCCAGTACTTC	CASTTPGGADLETQYF
15	TRBV4-1	.	TRBJ2-2	.	TGCGCCAGCAGCCAAGTCCTCAGGGCCACCGGGGAGCTGTTTTTT	CASSQVLRATGELFF
13	TRBV28	.	TRBJ2-7	.	TGTGCCAGCAGTTTACCCAACTCCTACGAGCAGTACTTC	CASSLPNSYEQYF
16	TRBV15	.	TRBJ2-5	.	TGTGCCACCAGCAGAGATCAGGGGAGGGCCGTGGAGACCCAGTACTTC	CATSRDQGRAVETQYF
14	TRBV5-8	.	TRBJ2-7	once	TGTGCCAGCAGCCCCCCCGGCGGCGGCTACGAGCAGTACTTC	CASSPPGGGYEQYF
15	TRBV12-5	.	TRBJ2-5	few	TGTGCTAGTGGTGCATCCGCAGCGCCACAAGAGACCCAGTACTTC	CASGASAAPQETQYF
15	TRBV10-3	TRBD2	TRBJ2-5	.	TGTGCCATCAAGGGAGGACTAGCGGGTCAAGAGACCCAGTACTTC	CAIKGGLAGQETQYF
14	TRBV19	.	TRBJ1-4	.	TGTGCCAGTAGTATTGAACAGTCTAATGAAAAACTGTTTTTT	CASSIEQSNEKLFF
14	TRBV10-2	.	TRBJ2-7	.	TGCGCCAGCAGTGAGGGCAGGGTTTCCCACGAGCAGTACTTC	CASSEGRVSHEQYF
17	TRBV4-2	.	TRBJ2-1	.	TGTGCCAGCAGCCAAGAGTTTGCAGGTAGCTCCTACAATGAGCAGTTCTTC	CASSQEFAGSSYNEQFF
15	TRBV4-2	TRBD2	TRBJ2-1	.	TGTGCCAGCAGCCCCCAGGCGGGAGCCTACAATGAGCAGTTCTTC	CASSPQAGAYNEQFF
14	TRBV6-1	TRBD2	TRBJ2-1	.	TGTGCCAGCAGAAGCGGGAGGGCCGGCAATGAGCAGTTCTTC	CASRSGRAGNEQFF
16	TRBV7-9	.	TRBJ2-7	.	TGTGCCAGCAGCCCGGGACGGGGGAACTTAAGGAACGAGCAGTACTTC	CASSPGRGNLRNEQYF
13	TRBV30	.	TRBJ1-4	.	TGTGCCTGGGCACAGGGTATTGTGGAAAAACTGTTTTTT	CAWAQGIVEKLFF
10	TRBV30	.	TRBJ2-1	once	TGTGCCTGGGAACGAGGTGAGCAGTTCTTC	CAWERGEQFF
14	TRBV6-5	TRBD1	TRBJ1-4	.	TGTGCCAGCAGGTCCGGGACAGTGGTTGAAAAACTGTTTTTT	CASRSGTVVEKLFF
16	TRBV7-2	TRBD2	TRBJ2-7	.	TGTGCCAGCAGCTTAGGACTAGCGGGAGGACAGGGGGAGCAGTACTTC	CASSLGLAGGQGEQYF
15	TRBV6-5	TRBD1	TRBJ2-7	once	TGTGCCAGCAGTCCGGGGACAGTCACATCCTACGAGCAGTACTTC	CASSPGTVTSYEQYF
13	TRBV15	.	TRBJ2-7	.	TGTGCCACCAGCAGAGATCTCTCCTACGAGCAGTACTTC	CATSRDLSYEQYF
13	TRBV10-3	.	TRBJ2-6	few	TGTGCCATCACCAGGGCTGGGGCCAACGTCCTGACTTTC	CAITRAGANVLTF
18	TRBV19	.	TRBJ2-6	.	TGTGCCAGTACACGAGAGTGGTCGGGTATTTACGGGGCCAACGTCCTGACTTTC	CASTREWSGIYGANVLTF
13	TRBV11-2	.	TRBJ2-3	once	TGTGCCAGCAGCTTAGATCTGACAGATACGCAGTATTTT	CASSLDLTDTQYF
15	TRBV5-1	.	TRBJ1-1	.	TGCGCCAGCAGCTTGGCGGTTGATATGAACACTGAAGCTTTCTTT	CASSLAVDMNTEAFF
14	TRBV7-3	TRBD2	TRBJ2-5	.	TGTGCCAGCAGCCCCCTGGGGGGGAGGGAGACCCAGTACTTC	CASSPLGGRETQYF
15	TRBV27	TRBD1	TRBJ2-7	.	TGTGCCAGCAGGGGGACAGGGACCAACCCCTACGAGCAGTACTTC	CASRGTGTNPYEQYF
16	TRBV27	TRBD2	TRBJ2-7	few	TGTGCCAGCAGTCCTCTTGGGAGCGGGACGAGTTACGAGCAGTACTTC	CASSPLGSGTSYEQYF
17	TRBV9	TRBD2	TRBJ2-3	once	TGTGCCAGCAGCGTTAGCGGGAATGATGCTCGCACAGATACGCAGTATTTT	CASSVSGNDARTDTQYF
14	TRBV10-1	TRBD1	TRBJ1-2	.	TGCGCCAGCAGTCCGACAGGGTCTAACTATGGCTACACCTTC	CASSPTGSNYGYTF